The entry below describes one T cell receptor beta chain. Sequencing used immunoSEQ multiplex PCR; TCRdb keeps in-frame clones, though not all of them. Of roughly 40,000 clones listed, approximately 90% were seen once; the top ten hold under 6%. The data were obtained in a study of blood T cell repertoires in COVID-19. Turning to the study itself: COVID-19 samples, acute and convalescent, were from the United States, Italy and Spain.

This CDR3 has 13 amino acids. V lost 5 bases and J 5 bases, leaving 11 bases between the germline ends. In germline, CDR1 is PRHDT, CDR2 FYEKMQ (reference sequence). V is TRBV13 and J is TRBJ2-3, with a tentative D call TRBD2 (6 bases). The TCR originated in a human donor in a cohort sampled during active COVID-19. Material for sequencing was peripheral blood. CDR3: CASSSGSLDTQYF. DNA for the CDR3: TGTGCCAGCAGCAGCGGGTCGTTAGATACGCAGTATTTT.